This TCR beta chain was sequenced for a study of T cell responses to AZD1222 COVID-19 vaccine. Whole-study findings and limits: Mapped onto spike, vaccine-associated CD4 TCRs spanned it and were dominant at 160-218 and 743-854.

Of note for this clone: The antigen is undetermined.

Only in-frame clones appear in the TCRdb table, and some are missing; sequencing was by immunoSEQ multiplex PCR. The sample yields some 140,000 clones, 88% seen once. The ends lost 0 bases at V and 2 bases at J; junction bases unmatched: 9. Germline values: CDR1 SGHRS, CDR2 YFSETQ. This CDR3 spans 18 amino acids. The sequences come from peripheral blood, collected on day 0 of AZD1222 vaccination. The sequence came from an adult in good health. J is TRBJ1-1 and V is TRBV5-1; 11 bases fit TRBD1. As DNA, the CDR3 is TGCGCCAGCAGCTTGGATCCGGACAGGGGGCGAGCTAACACTGAAGCTTTCTTT. This sequence encodes CASSLDPDRGRANTEAFF.